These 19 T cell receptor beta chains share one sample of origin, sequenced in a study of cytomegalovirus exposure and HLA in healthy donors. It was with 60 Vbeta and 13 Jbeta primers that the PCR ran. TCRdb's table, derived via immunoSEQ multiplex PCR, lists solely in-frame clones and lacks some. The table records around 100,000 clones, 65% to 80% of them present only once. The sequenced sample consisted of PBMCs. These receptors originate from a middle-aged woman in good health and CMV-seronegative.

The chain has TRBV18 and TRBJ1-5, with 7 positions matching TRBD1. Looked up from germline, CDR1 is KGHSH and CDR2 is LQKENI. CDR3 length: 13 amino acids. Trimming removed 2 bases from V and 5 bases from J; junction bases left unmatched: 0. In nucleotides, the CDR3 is TGTGCCAGCTCACCAGGGACAGATCAGCCCCAGCATTTT. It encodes CASSPGTDQPQHF.

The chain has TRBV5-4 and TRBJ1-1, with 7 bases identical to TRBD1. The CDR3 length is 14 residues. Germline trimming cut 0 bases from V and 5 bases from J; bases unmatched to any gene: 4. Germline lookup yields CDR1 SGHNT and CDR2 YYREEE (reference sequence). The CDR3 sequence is CASSLETGSTEAFF. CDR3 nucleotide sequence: TGTGCCAGCAGCTTGGAGACAGGGTCGACTGAAGCTTTCTTT.

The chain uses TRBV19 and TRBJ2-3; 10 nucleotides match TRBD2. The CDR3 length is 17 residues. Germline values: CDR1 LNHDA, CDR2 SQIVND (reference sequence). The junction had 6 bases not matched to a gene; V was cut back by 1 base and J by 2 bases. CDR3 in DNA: TGTGCCAGTAGTATAGCCGCCCTAGCGGGGGACACAGATACGCAGTATTTT. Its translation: CASSIAALAGDTDTQYF.

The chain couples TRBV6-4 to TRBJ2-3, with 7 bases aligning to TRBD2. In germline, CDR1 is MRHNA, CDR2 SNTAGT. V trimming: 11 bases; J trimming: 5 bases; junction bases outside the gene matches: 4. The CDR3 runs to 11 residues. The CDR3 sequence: CALSGGDTQYF. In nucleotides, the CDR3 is TGTGCCCTCTCGGGGGGAGATACGCAGTATTTT.

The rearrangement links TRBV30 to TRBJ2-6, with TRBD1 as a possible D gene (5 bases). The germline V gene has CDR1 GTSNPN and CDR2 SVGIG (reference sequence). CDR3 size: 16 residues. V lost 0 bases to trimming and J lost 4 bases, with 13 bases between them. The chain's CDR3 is CAWSVQAPLGANVLTF. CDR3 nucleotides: TGTGCCTGGAGTGTACAGGCGCCCTTGGGGGCCAACGTCCTGACTTTC.

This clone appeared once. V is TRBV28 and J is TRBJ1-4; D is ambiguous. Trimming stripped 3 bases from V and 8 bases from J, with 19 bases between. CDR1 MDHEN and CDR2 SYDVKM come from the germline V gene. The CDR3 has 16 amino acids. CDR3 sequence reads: CASSFGLRGMSEKLFF. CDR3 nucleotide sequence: TGTGCCAGCAGTTTCGGGCTAAGAGGGATGAGCGAAAAACTGTTTTTT.

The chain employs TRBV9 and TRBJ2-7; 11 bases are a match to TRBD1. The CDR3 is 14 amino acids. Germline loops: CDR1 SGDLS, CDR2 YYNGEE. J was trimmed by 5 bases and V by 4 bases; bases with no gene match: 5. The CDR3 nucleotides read TGTGCCAGCAGCCAGGGACAGGGGGTCCACGAGCAGTACTTC. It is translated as CASSQGQGVHEQYF.

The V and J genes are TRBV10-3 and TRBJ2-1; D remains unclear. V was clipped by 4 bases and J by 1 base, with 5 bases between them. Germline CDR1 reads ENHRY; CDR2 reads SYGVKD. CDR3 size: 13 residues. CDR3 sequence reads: CAISGASYNEQFF. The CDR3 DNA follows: TGTGCCATCAGTGGGGCGTCCTACAATGAGCAGTTCTTC.

The CDR3 region is CASGRVLQETQYF. The CDR3 nucleotides read TGTGCCAGCGGGAGGGTTTTACAAGAGACCCAGTACTTC. The rearrangement uses TRBV6-1 and TRBJ2-5; 7 bases map to TRBD2. The germline gives CDR1 MNHNS, CDR2 SASEGT. The length of the CDR3 is 13 residues. The V gene end was trimmed by 8 bases and the J gene end by 2 bases; junction bases not matched to a gene: 5.

The CDR3 coding sequence is TGCGCCAGCAGCCAAGATTCGGGCCGAGCGGGCTATGGCTACACCTTC. It encodes CASSQDSGRAGYGYTF. The rearrangement uses TRBV4-3 and TRBJ1-2; D is ambiguous. V lost 0 bases and J 4 bases, leaving 15 bases between the germline ends. CDR3 length equals 16 residues. CDR1 and CDR2 from the germline V gene are LGHNA and YSLEER.

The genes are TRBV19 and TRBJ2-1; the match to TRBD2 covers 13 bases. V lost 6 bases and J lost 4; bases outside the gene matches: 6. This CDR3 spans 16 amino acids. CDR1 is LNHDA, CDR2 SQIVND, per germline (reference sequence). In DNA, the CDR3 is TGTGCCAGTAGGCCCTTACTAGCGGGGGGGTACAATGAGCAGTTCTTC. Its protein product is CASRPLLAGGYNEQFF.

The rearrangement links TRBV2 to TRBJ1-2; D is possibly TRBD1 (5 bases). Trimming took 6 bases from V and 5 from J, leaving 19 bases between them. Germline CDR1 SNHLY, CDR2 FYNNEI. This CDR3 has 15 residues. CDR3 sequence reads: CASRRAFTGFYGYTF. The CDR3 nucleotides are TGTGCCAGCAGGCGCGCGTTTACAGGATTTTATGGCTACACCTTC.

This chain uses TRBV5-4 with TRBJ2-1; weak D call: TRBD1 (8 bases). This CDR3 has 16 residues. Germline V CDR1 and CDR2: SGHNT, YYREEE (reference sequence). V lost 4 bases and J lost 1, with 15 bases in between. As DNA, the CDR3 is TGTGCCAGCAGCCCGGACAGGGAGGGATCCTACAATGAGCAGTTCTTC. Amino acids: CASSPDREGSYNEQFF.

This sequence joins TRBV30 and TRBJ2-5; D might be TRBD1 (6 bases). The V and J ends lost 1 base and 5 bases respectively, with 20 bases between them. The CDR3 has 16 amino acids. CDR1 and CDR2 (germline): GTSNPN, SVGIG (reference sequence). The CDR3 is CAWSGQGSQRRETQYF. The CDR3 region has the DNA TGTGCCTGGAGTGGGCAGGGGAGCCAGAGGAGGGAGACCCAGTACTTC.

The CDR3 DNA is TGTGCCAGCTCGCCTCTGCTGGGAGCGGGAGAGACCCAGTACTTC. Residues: CASSPLLGAGETQYF. The V gene is TRBV18, the J gene TRBJ2-5, with D perhaps TRBD2 (6 bases). Trimming pared 6 bases from V and 4 bases from J, leaving 18 bases between. The CDR3 totals 15 residues. Germline V lookup: CDR1 KGHSH, CDR2 LQKENI.

The CDR3 DNA follows: TGTGCCAGCAGCTTGGAAGGGGGGAACACTGAAGCTTTCTTT. This sequence encodes CASSLEGGNTEAFF. This sequence joins TRBV7-9 and TRBJ1-1, with D possibly TRBD1 on 6 matching bases. Germline CDR1 reads SEHNR; CDR2 reads FQNEAQ (reference sequence). With 3 bases removed from V and 1 base from J, the gap between germline ends came to 9 bases. This CDR3 contains 14 residues.

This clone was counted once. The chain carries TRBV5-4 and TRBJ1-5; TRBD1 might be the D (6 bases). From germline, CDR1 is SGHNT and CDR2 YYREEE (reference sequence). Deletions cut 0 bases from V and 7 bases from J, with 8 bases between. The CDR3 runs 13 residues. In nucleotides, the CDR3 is TGTGCCAGCAGCTTGGAACAGGGCCAGCCCCAGCATTTT. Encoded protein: CASSLEQGQPQHF.

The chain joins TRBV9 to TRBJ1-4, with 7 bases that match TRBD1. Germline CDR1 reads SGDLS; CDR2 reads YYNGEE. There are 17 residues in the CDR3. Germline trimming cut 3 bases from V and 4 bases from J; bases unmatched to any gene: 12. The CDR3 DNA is TGTGCCAGCAGCGCCTCAGCAGGGGGAGCCGATAATGAAAAACTGTTTTTT. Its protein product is CASSASAGGADNEKLFF.

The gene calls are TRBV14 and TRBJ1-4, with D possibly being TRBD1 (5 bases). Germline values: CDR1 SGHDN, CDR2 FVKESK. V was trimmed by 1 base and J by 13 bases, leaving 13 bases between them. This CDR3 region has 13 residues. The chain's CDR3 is CASSQAVRGRLFF. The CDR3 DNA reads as TGTGCCAGCAGCCAAGCAGTTAGGGGTCGACTGTTTTTT.